These 5 T cell receptor beta chains came from one sample sequenced in a study of long-term antiretroviral therapy in people with HIV. The assay used was immunoSEQ (version v3.0), run at survey level. TCRdb's copy holds only in-frame clones and misses some; the assay was immunoSEQ multiplex PCR. The sample consists of about 35,000 clones, 65% to 80% of them appearing once. Specimen: unsorted PBMCs, collected 3 years after starting antiretroviral therapy. These receptors all stem from a man aged 50 to 60 with HIV.

This clone was seen a few times. The chain uses TRBV9 and TRBJ1-1; D remains unclear. There are 15 residues in the CDR3. Per the germline V gene, CDR1 is SGDLS and CDR2 is YYNGEE. V was clipped by 4 bases and J by 1 base, with 14 bases between them. This CDR3 is CASSPSGDGNTEAFF. The CDR3 nucleotides read TGTGCCAGCAGCCCTAGTGGGGATGGGAACACTGAAGCTTTCTTT.

This clone was seen only a few times. The chain is built from TRBV7-9 and TRBJ2-7; the D is unclear. The V end was cut by 2 bases, the J end by 2 bases, with 7 bases between. Germline V gene data show CDR1 as SEHNR and CDR2 as FQNEAQ (reference sequence). This CDR3 comprises 13 residues. DNA for the CDR3: TGTGCCAGCAGCTTAAGTAGCCCCTACGAGCAGTACTTC. This codes for CASSLSSPYEQYF.

The V gene is TRBV29-1, the J gene TRBJ1-1; D gene unclear. Trimming left V 0 bases short and J 1 base short, with 6 bases between. This CDR3 spans 13 amino acids. The germline V gene encodes CDR1 SQVTM and CDR2 ANQGSEA. The CDR3 loop reads CSVEEGGNTEAFF. The CDR3 nucleotides read TGCAGCGTTGAAGAGGGAGGGAACACTGAAGCTTTCTTT.

The chain recombines TRBV27 with TRBJ2-3; either TRBD1 or TRBD2 may fit D (6 bases each). The V gene lost 2 bases and the J gene lost 6 bases, with 18 bases spanning the gap. Per the germline V gene, CDR1 is MNHEY and CDR2 is SMNVEV (reference sequence). The CDR3 spans 16 residues. This chain's CDR3 is CASSLGAGWGADTQYF. As DNA, the CDR3 is TGTGCCAGCAGTTTAGGCGCAGGGTGGGGGGCGGATACGCAGTATTTT.

The V gene is TRBV14, the J gene TRBJ2-2; D not certain. Germline loops: CDR1 SGHDN, CDR2 FVKESK. This CDR3 is 15 amino acids long. Trimming cost V 1 base and J 5 bases, with 11 bases left between them. Here the CDR3 reads CASSQVGLYTGELFF. CDR3 DNA: TGTGCCAGCAGCCAAGTCGGTCTGTATACCGGGGAGCTGTTTTTT.